This T cell receptor beta chain was sequenced during a study of human CD4 T cells and Enterobacteriaceae. Study-level findings and limits: Specific clonotypes appeared less expanded ex vivo than cross-reactive ones.

V lost 6 bases to trimming and J lost 0 bases; unmatched junction nucleotides: 6. The CDR3 runs 15 residues. Germline loops: CDR1 KGHSH, CDR2 LQKENI. Ex vivo total memory CD4+ samples were deeply sequenced, detecting one cell in 200,000. Method: immunoSEQ multiplex PCR; TCRdb's copy keeps in-frame clones and lacks some. Among some 26,000 clones listed, roughly 80% were seen once. All CD4+ cells other than CD45RA+CCR7+CD95- naive cells were sorted as memory, over 98% pure. CD8+, CD14+, CD16+, CD56+, CD19+ and CD25-bright cells were excluded before sorting. A word on this clone: Its cognate antigen is unknown.

The TCR sequence derives from a human donor in good health. The material sequenced was memory CD4+ T cells from blood. The V call is TRBV18, the J call TRBJ2-3, with 7 bases aligning to TRBD2. The CDR3 sequence: CASSLVSGSTDTQYF. For the CDR3, the DNA is TGTGCCAGCTCTCTCGTTAGCGGGAGCACAGATACGCAGTATTTT.